These 14 T cell receptor beta chains share one sample of origin, sequenced in a study of T-cell memory formation after mild COVID-19. TCRdb itself ran the 5' RACE reads through MiXCR, one entry per CDR3 protein. This table holds under 450,000 distinct CDR3 sequences, approximately 15% found once. The sample was PBMCs or a T cell subset sorted from them (not recorded which). Receptor source: a man younger than 30 who had mild COVID-19 (a few samples of this study predate the infection). Cell type and time point are not known.

This clonotype was observed a handful of times. The rearrangement links TRBV15 to TRBJ2-7; D may be TRBD1 or TRBD2 (5 bases each). Germline V lookup: CDR1 LNHNV, CDR2 YYDKDF (reference sequence). V lost 3 bases to trimming and J lost 0 bases, with 12 bases between them. The CDR3 spans 15 residues. CDR3: CATSSRDLPSYEQYF. CDR3 DNA sequence: TGTGCCACCAGCAGCCGGGACCTACCCTCCTACGAGCAGTACTTC.

The rearrangement uses TRBV20-1 and TRBJ2-4, with 7 positions matching TRBD1. The CDR3 sequence is 14 residues long. Germline lookup yields CDR1 DFQATT and CDR2 SNEGSKA (reference sequence). Trimming removed 0 bases from V and 8 bases from J; junction bases left unmatched: 7. The CDR3 DNA sequence: TGCAGTGCTAGAGATGGGCGGCAGGGGGACATTCAGTACTTC. It encodes CSARDGRQGDIQYF.

This sequence joins TRBV5-1 and TRBJ1-1, with a weak D call TRBD1 (6 bases). Germline V gene data show CDR1 as SGHRS and CDR2 as YFSETQ. V lost 0 bases and J lost 6, with 18 bases in between. There are 16 residues in the CDR3. The CDR3: CASSLGRGGPRAEAFF. In DNA, the CDR3 is TGCGCCAGCAGCTTGGGGAGGGGGGGCCCCAGGGCTGAAGCTTTCTTT.

This clonotype has more than one count but fewer than ten. The rearrangement joins TRBV6-5 to TRBJ2-1, with D possibly being TRBD2 (6 bases). Trimming removed 2 bases at V and 5 bases at J, with 13 bases between. The CDR3 contains 15 residues. CDR1 MNHEY and CDR2 SVGAGI come from the germline V gene. CDR3 region: CASSYPGTRHNEQFF. The CDR3 coding sequence is TGTGCCAGCAGTTACCCCGGGACTCGTCACAATGAGCAGTTCTTC.

The chain combines TRBV19 with TRBJ2-2; D perhaps matches TRBD1 (7 bases). The CDR3 consists of 16 residues. Germline V gives CDR1 LNHDA, CDR2 SQIVND (reference sequence). The V end was cut by 3 bases, the J end by 0 bases, with 11 bases between. CDR3 in DNA: TGTGCCAGTAGTATCGGAGGGGGCGCGAACACCGGGGAGCTGTTTTTT. Translating it yields CASSIGGGANTGELFF.

The V and J genes are TRBV3-1 and TRBJ2-1; perhaps D is TRBD1 or TRBD2 (5 bases each). Germline V gene sequence: CDR1 LGHDT, CDR2 YNNKEL (reference sequence). Trimming pared 4 bases from V and 4 bases from J, leaving 14 bases between. This CDR3 spans 15 amino acids. CDR3 loop: CASSLDRDPYNEQFF. DNA of the CDR3: TGTGCCAGCAGCCTCGACCGGGACCCATACAATGAGCAGTTCTTC.

This clonotype has more than one count but fewer than ten. The J gene is TRBJ2-5, the V gene TRBV14, with D perhaps matching TRBD2 (5 bases). Between the trimmed V and J ends, which lost 7 bases and 6 bases, there was a span of 24 bases. CDR3 length equals 16 residues. Germline-derived CDR1 and CDR2 are SGHDN and FVKESK. The CDR3, as DNA: TGTGCCAGCAACCACCGAGGGCTACCCCAGGCCCAGACCCAGTACTTC. Amino acid sequence: CASNHRGLPQAQTQYF.

The chain is built from TRBV7-6 and TRBJ1-2; 7 bases are a match to TRBD1. The ends lost 4 bases at V and 0 bases at J; junction bases unmatched: 5. Germline CDR1 and CDR2: SGHVS and FNYEAQ. The CDR3 extends over 15 amino acids. Here the CDR3 DNA reads TGTGCCAGCAGCTCGAGACAGGGAGCTAACTATGGCTACACCTTC. It yields the protein CASSSRQGANYGYTF.

The genes are TRBV6-5 and TRBJ2-2, with a tentative D call TRBD2 (6 bases). This CDR3 region has 13 residues. V gave up 1 base and J gave up 6 bases, with 6 bases separating them. CDR1 and CDR2 (germline): MNHEY, SVGAGI. DNA of the CDR3: TGTGCCAGCAGTTACTGGGACTCCGGGGAGCTGTTTTTT. Translation gives CASSYWDSGELFF.

In this sample, this clonotype turned up a few times. The chain couples TRBV2 to TRBJ2-3, with D tentatively TRBD1 or TRBD2 (5 bases each). The CDR3 spans 14 residues. Germline values: CDR1 SNHLY, CDR2 FYNNEI. V shed 3 bases and J shed 4 bases, with 11 bases lying between them. The CDR3 sequence is CASSEAGRADTQYF. As DNA, the CDR3 is TGTGCCAGCAGTGAGGCAGGGAGAGCAGATACGCAGTATTTT.

The chain uses TRBV4-1 and TRBJ1-1; D perhaps matches TRBD1 (5 bases). The CDR3 contains 14 residues. CDR1 is MGHRA, CDR2 YSYEKL, per germline. V gave up 4 bases and J gave up 5 bases, with 14 bases separating them. The CDR3 DNA reads TGCGCCAGCAGCCGAGACATCGGGGGGACTGAAGCTTTCTTT. Its translation is CASSRDIGGTEAFF.

This clonotype was found a few times. V and J are TRBV7-2 and TRBJ2-2; D unresolved. CDR1 is SGHTA and CDR2 is FQGNSA in the germline V gene. V shed 5 bases and J shed 4 bases, with 8 bases lying between them. The CDR3 spans 13 residues. CDR3 region: CASSARVTGELFF. The CDR3, as DNA: TGTGCCAGCAGCGCAAGGGTCACCGGGGAGCTGTTTTTT. Variable domain in full (rest from reference TRBV7-2 and TRBJ2-2): GAGVSQSPSNKVTEKGKDVELRCDPISGHTALYWYRQSLGQGLEFLIYFQGNSAPDKSGLPSDRFSAERTGGSVSTLTIQRTQQEDSAVYLCASSARVTGELFFGEGSRLTVL.

This rearrangement joins TRBV6-5 to TRBJ1-2; D gene ambiguous. Trimming pared 6 bases from V and 8 bases from J, leaving 19 bases between. This CDR3 comprises 14 residues. Germline CDR1 reads MNHEY; CDR2 reads SVGAGI. CDR3 region: CASRFHGRDSGYTF. The DNA for the CDR3 is TGTGCCAGCAGATTTCACGGACGGGATTCCGGCTACACCTTC.

This clonotype has just a few counts. V and J are TRBV9 and TRBJ2-5, with D perhaps TRBD1 (6 bases). The germline V and J ends were trimmed by 4 bases and 4 bases, with 14 bases remaining between them. Germline CDR1 and CDR2: SGDLS and YYNGEE. The CDR3 spans 14 residues. Here the CDR3 reads CASSPSRGRETQYF. The CDR3 bases are TGTGCCAGCAGCCCATCGAGGGGGAGAGAGACCCAGTACTTC. Full variable domain (rest looked up from reference TRBV9 and TRBJ2-5): DSGVTQTPKHLITATGQRVTLRCSPRSGDLSVYWYQQSLDQGLQFLIQYYNGEERAKGNILERFSAQQFPDLHSELNLSSLELGDSALYFCASSPSRGRETQYFGPGTRLLVL.